A single T cell receptor (beta chain) is shown here with its context. Use of 60 Vbeta and 13 Jbeta primers characterized the PCR. TCRdb's copy holds only in-frame clones and misses some; the assay was immunoSEQ multiplex PCR. The data hold around 130,000 clones, with 75% to 90% observed a single time. The record originates from a study of cytomegalovirus exposure and HLA in healthy donors. Germline CDR1 and CDR2: SGDLS and YYNGEE. Trimming shortened V by 5 bases and J by 8 bases, and 19 bases separated the two germline ends. The CDR3 spans 14 residues. The specimen sequenced was PBMCs. The V and J genes are TRBV9 and TRBJ1-2, with a weak D call TRBD1 (5 bases). This receptor was taken from a woman aged 25 to 39 in good health and CMV-seropositive. The chain's CDR3 is CASSSLGLVGGYTF. CDR3 nucleotide sequence: TGTGCCAGCAGTTCCCTGGGACTGGTGGGCGGCTACACCTTC.